The T cell receptor beta chain described here comes from a study of T cells in Graves' hyperthyroidism and ophthalmopathy. RNA transcripts were the template for amplifying TCR beta CDR3 regions. Primed by the HTBI set, a first-round RT-PCR was run on the TCR CDR3. TCRdb re-analysed the multiplex PCR reads in MiXCR, keeping a single row per CDR3 protein. The repertoire has about 480,000 distinct CDR3 sequences, approximately 15% of them found once; the top ten carry 15% to 20%. Notes on the study in general: Ophthalmopathy, which appeared later, was predicted by the model a median around 6.9 months before onset.

In its sample, this clonotype was seen many times. As yet, its antigen is unknown. V gave up 5 bases and J gave up 1 base; unmatched junction bases: 5. The CDR3 has 15 amino acids. What was sequenced was blood. This TCR was sampled from a woman aged 18-35 years with Graves' hyperthyroidism. The rearrangement links TRBV12-3 or TRBV12-4 to TRBJ1-1, with 9 bases matching TRBD1. CDR3 loop: CASSPGTGPNTEAFF. The CDR3 DNA sequence: TGTGCCAGCAGTCCTGGGACAGGGCCGAACACTGAAGCTTTCTTT.